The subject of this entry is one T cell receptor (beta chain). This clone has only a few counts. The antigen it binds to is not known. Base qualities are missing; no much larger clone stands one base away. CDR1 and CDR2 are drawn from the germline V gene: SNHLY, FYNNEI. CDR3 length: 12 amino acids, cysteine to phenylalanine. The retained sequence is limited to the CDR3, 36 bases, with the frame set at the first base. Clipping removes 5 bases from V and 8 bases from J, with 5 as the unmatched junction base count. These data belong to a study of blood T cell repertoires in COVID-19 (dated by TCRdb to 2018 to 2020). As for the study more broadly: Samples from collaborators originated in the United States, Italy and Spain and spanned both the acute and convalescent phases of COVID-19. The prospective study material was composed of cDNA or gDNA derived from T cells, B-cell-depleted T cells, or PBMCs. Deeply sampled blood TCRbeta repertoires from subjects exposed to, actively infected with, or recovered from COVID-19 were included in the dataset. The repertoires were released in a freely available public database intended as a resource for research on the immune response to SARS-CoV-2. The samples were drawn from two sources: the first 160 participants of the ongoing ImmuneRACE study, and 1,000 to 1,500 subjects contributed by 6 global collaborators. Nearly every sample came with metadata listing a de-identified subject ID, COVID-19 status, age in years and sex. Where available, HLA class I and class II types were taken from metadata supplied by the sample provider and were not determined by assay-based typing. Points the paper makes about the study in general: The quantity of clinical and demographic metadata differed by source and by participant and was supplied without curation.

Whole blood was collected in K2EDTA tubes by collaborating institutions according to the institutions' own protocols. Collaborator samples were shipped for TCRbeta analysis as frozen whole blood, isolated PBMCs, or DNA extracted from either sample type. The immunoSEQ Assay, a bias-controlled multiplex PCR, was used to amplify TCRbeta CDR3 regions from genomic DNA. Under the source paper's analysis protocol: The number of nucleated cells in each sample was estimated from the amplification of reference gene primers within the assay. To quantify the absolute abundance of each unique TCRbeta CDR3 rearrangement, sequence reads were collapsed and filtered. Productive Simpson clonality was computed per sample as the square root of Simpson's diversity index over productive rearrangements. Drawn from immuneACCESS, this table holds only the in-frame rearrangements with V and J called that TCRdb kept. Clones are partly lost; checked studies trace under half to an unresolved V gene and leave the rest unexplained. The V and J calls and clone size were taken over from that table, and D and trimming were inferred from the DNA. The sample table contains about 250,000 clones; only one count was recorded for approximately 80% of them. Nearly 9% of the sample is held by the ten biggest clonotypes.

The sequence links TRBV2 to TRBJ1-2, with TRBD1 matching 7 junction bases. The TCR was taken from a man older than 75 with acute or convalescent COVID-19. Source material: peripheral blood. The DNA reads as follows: TGTGCCAGCAGTAAGGGGGCGCAGGGCTACACCTTC. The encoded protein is CASSKGAQGYTF. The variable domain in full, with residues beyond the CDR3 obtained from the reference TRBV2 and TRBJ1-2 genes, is EPEVTQTPSHQVTQMGQEVILRCVPISNHLYFYWYRQILGQKVEFLVSFYNNEISEKSEIFDDQFSVERPDGSNFTLKIRSTKLEDSAMYFCASSKGAQGYTFGSGTRLTVV.